Listed below are T cell receptor beta chains from one sample, sequenced in a study of cytomegalovirus exposure and HLA in healthy donors. TCRdb keeps only in-frame clones here, not all; method: immunoSEQ multiplex PCR. This table has about 76,000 clones, 60% to 75% appearing once. Material for sequencing was PBMCs. These receptors all come from a woman in her thirties or forties in good health and CMV-seropositive. The CDR3 runs from the conserved cysteine through the conserved F or W. A D gene is named only where the DNA matches it firmly. Part of the rows lack a size; the others show once, few, many or a class for expanded clones.

j_call: TRBJ2-2; v_call: TRBV29-1; clone_size: .; d_call: .; cdr3_nt: TGCAGCGTGCGGTACACCGGGGAGCTGTTTTTT; cdr3_aa: CSVRYTGELFF
j_call: TRBJ2-1; v_call: TRBV5-1; clone_size: .; d_call: TRBD2; cdr3_nt: TGCGCCAGCGGCCTTAGGACTAGCGCTGTTTCCAATGAGCAGTTCTTC; cdr3_aa: CASGLRTSAVSNEQFF
j_call: TRBJ2-7; v_call: TRBV5-6; clone_size: .; d_call: .; cdr3_nt: TGTGCCAGCAGCAAACAGGGTTACGAGCAGTACTTC; cdr3_aa: CASSKQGYEQYF
j_call: TRBJ1-4; v_call: TRBV6-5; clone_size: .; d_call: .; cdr3_nt: TGTGCCAGCAGTTACGTCGGACAGCCTAATGAAAAACTGTTTTTT; cdr3_aa: CASSYVGQPNEKLFF
j_call: TRBJ2-7; v_call: TRBV29-1; clone_size: .; d_call: TRBD2; cdr3_nt: TGCAGCGCACACGGACTAGCGGGAGGTCCCCCCCTAGGGGAGCAGTACTTC; cdr3_aa: CSAHGLAGGPPLGEQYF
j_call: TRBJ2-6; v_call: TRBV4-3; clone_size: .; d_call: .; cdr3_nt: TGCGCCAGCAGCCAAGATTTTACACGGAGCTCTGGGGCCAACGTCCTGACTTTC; cdr3_aa: CASSQDFTRSSGANVLTF
j_call: TRBJ1-3; v_call: TRBV7-2; clone_size: .; d_call: .; cdr3_nt: TGTGCCAGCAGCCCCGGGGGGATGGGAAACACCATATATTTT; cdr3_aa: CASSPGGMGNTIYF
j_call: TRBJ2-7; v_call: TRBV18; clone_size: .; d_call: TRBD2; cdr3_nt: TGTGCCAGCTCACCCGAGACTAGCGGTGGAAGGGGCGAGCAGTACTTC; cdr3_aa: CASSPETSGGRGEQYF
j_call: TRBJ2-5; v_call: TRBV11-2; clone_size: .; d_call: TRBD2; cdr3_nt: TGTGCCAGCAGCTTCGGACTAGCGGGAGGGGGAAAAGAGACCCAGTACTTC; cdr3_aa: CASSFGLAGGGKETQYF
j_call: TRBJ2-3; v_call: TRBV19; clone_size: once; d_call: .; cdr3_nt: TGTGCCAGTAGTATCGCACTAGGCCGGGGTACAGATACGCAGTATTTT; cdr3_aa: CASSIALGRGTDTQYF
j_call: TRBJ2-7; v_call: TRBV6-6; clone_size: .; d_call: TRBD2; cdr3_nt: TGTGCCAGCAGTCACGGGGGGGTCTACGAGCAGTACTTC; cdr3_aa: CASSHGGVYEQYF
j_call: TRBJ2-3; v_call: TRBV7-2; clone_size: .; d_call: .; cdr3_nt: TGTGCCAGCAGCTTTACGAGGGGGGGCTACACAGATACGCAGTATTTT; cdr3_aa: CASSFTRGGYTDTQYF
j_call: TRBJ1-2; v_call: TRBV5-5; clone_size: .; d_call: .; cdr3_nt: TGTGCCAGCAGCTTGGCGGTAGGTCGCGGCTCGGGCTACACCTTC; cdr3_aa: CASSLAVGRGSGYTF
j_call: TRBJ2-7; v_call: TRBV7-2; clone_size: .; d_call: TRBD2; cdr3_nt: TGTGCCAGCAAAAAGCGGGAGGCCTCCTACGAGCAGTACTTC; cdr3_aa: CASKKREASYEQYF
j_call: TRBJ1-1; v_call: TRBV19; clone_size: .; d_call: TRBD1; cdr3_nt: TGTGCCACCACCACCCAGGGGGCGGGCACTGAAGCTTTCTTT; cdr3_aa: CATTTQGAGTEAFF
j_call: TRBJ2-7; v_call: TRBV28; clone_size: .; d_call: TRBD1; cdr3_nt: TGTGCCAGCAGCCAACCAACGAACAGGGGAATACTCTACGAGCAGTACTTC; cdr3_aa: CASSQPTNRGILYEQYF
j_call: TRBJ1-2; v_call: TRBV9; clone_size: once; d_call: .; cdr3_nt: TGTGCCAGCAGCGTAGGAGCGGGGGCGCGGGGCTACACCTTC; cdr3_aa: CASSVGAGARGYTF
j_call: TRBJ2-5; v_call: TRBV5-1; clone_size: few; d_call: TRBD2; cdr3_nt: TGCGCCAGCAGCTTGGCCGTGACTAGCGAGGAGACCCAGTACTTC; cdr3_aa: CASSLAVTSEETQYF
j_call: TRBJ2-5; v_call: TRBV7-7; clone_size: .; d_call: TRBD2; cdr3_nt: TGTGCCAGCAGCTTAAACGCGGGAGCGGCGGAGACCCAGTACTTC; cdr3_aa: CASSLNAGAAETQYF
j_call: TRBJ1-1; v_call: TRBV5-4; clone_size: few; d_call: .; cdr3_nt: TGTGCCAGCAGCCCCCAGGTAGGGAACACTGAAGCTTTCTTT; cdr3_aa: CASSPQVGNTEAFF
j_call: TRBJ1-2; v_call: TRBV5-1; clone_size: .; d_call: .; cdr3_nt: TGCGCCAGCAGGCCTCCAGGGGTAGCTAACTATGGCTACACCTTC; cdr3_aa: CASRPPGVANYGYTF
j_call: TRBJ2-2; v_call: TRBV2; clone_size: .; d_call: .; cdr3_nt: TGTGCCAGCAGTGGCCATTTTGGGCTCACGAACACCGGGGAGCTGTTTTTT; cdr3_aa: CASSGHFGLTNTGELFF
j_call: TRBJ2-5; v_call: TRBV6-6; clone_size: .; d_call: .; cdr3_nt: TGTGCCAGCAGTTACTCGGCCCAGCAAGAGACCCAGTACTTC; cdr3_aa: CASSYSAQQETQYF
j_call: TRBJ2-3; v_call: TRBV5-1; clone_size: .; d_call: TRBD1; cdr3_nt: TGCGCCAGCAGCTTGGGCGGGACAGGGATCACAGATACGCAGTATTTT; cdr3_aa: CASSLGGTGITDTQYF
j_call: TRBJ1-2; v_call: TRBV6-1; clone_size: .; d_call: TRBD1; cdr3_nt: TGTGCCGGCGATGACAGGGGTTGGGGCTACACCTTC; cdr3_aa: CAGDDRGWGYTF
j_call: TRBJ2-7; v_call: TRBV7-9; clone_size: .; d_call: .; cdr3_nt: TGTGCCAGCAGAGCTCAGGGTAATGAGTACTACGAGCAGTACTTC; cdr3_aa: CASRAQGNEYYEQYF
j_call: TRBJ2-7; v_call: TRBV4-3; clone_size: .; d_call: .; cdr3_nt: TGCGCCAGCAGCCAAGAGCTAATAAGCTCCTACGAGCAGTACTTC; cdr3_aa: CASSQELISSYEQYF
j_call: TRBJ2-3; v_call: TRBV5-1; clone_size: .; d_call: TRBD2; cdr3_nt: TGCGCCAGCAGCTTGGGACTAGCGGGCCCCAGGGTCACAGATACGCAGTATTTT; cdr3_aa: CASSLGLAGPRVTDTQYF
j_call: TRBJ1-4; v_call: TRBV28; clone_size: few; d_call: .; cdr3_nt: TGTGCCAGCACTTCCGGGACAATTAATGAAAAACTGTTTTTT; cdr3_aa: CASTSGTINEKLFF
j_call: TRBJ1-2; v_call: TRBV30; clone_size: .; d_call: TRBD1; cdr3_nt: TGTGCCTGGAGTGTACGAGGGACAGGCAGCTATGGCTACACCTTC; cdr3_aa: CAWSVRGTGSYGYTF
j_call: TRBJ1-2; v_call: TRBV10-3; clone_size: once; d_call: .; cdr3_nt: TGTGCCATCAGTGGAGGGAGGGGCGGATATGGCTACACCTTC; cdr3_aa: CAISGGRGGYGYTF
j_call: TRBJ2-2; v_call: TRBV9; clone_size: .; d_call: .; cdr3_nt: TGTGCCAGCAGCGCAGGCTTGAACACCGGGGAGCTGTTTTTT; cdr3_aa: CASSAGLNTGELFF
j_call: TRBJ2-2; v_call: TRBV28; clone_size: .; d_call: .; cdr3_nt: TGTGCCAGCAGTCCCCAACGGACAGTCACCGGGGAGCTGTTTTTT; cdr3_aa: CASSPQRTVTGELFF
j_call: TRBJ2-6; v_call: TRBV7-9; clone_size: .; d_call: .; cdr3_nt: TGTGCCAGCAGCTTTTACTCTGGGGCCAACGTCCTGACTTTC; cdr3_aa: CASSFYSGANVLTF
j_call: TRBJ2-4; v_call: TRBV6-1; clone_size: .; d_call: .; cdr3_nt: TGTGCCAGCAGTGGGAAAAAGACTAGCCGGGGACAGGCAAGCATTCAGTACTTC; cdr3_aa: CASSGKKTSRGQASIQYF
j_call: TRBJ1-1; v_call: TRBV6-5; clone_size: .; d_call: .; cdr3_nt: TGTGCCAGCGTCTTTTCGTATGAAGCTTTCTTT; cdr3_aa: CASVFSYEAFF
j_call: TRBJ1-1; v_call: TRBV5-1; clone_size: .; d_call: .; cdr3_nt: TGCGCCAGCAGCTCCCCCGTCGACAGGCTTAGTGAAGCTTTCTTT; cdr3_aa: CASSSPVDRLSEAFF
j_call: TRBJ1-2; v_call: TRBV19; clone_size: .; d_call: TRBD1; cdr3_nt: TGTGCCAGTAGGGGGACAGGGGTTGGTGGCTACACCTTC; cdr3_aa: CASRGTGVGGYTF
j_call: TRBJ2-5; v_call: TRBV5-1; clone_size: .; d_call: .; cdr3_nt: TGCGCCAGCAGCTTGGTAGTGTATTCAGAGACCCAGTACTTC; cdr3_aa: CASSLVVYSETQYF
j_call: TRBJ2-2; v_call: TRBV29-1; clone_size: .; d_call: .; cdr3_nt: TGCAGCGTGGCACAGGGACGGTCCGGGGAGCTGTTTTTT; cdr3_aa: CSVAQGRSGELFF
j_call: TRBJ1-5; v_call: TRBV6-6; clone_size: .; d_call: .; cdr3_nt: TGTGCCAGCAGTTACGCTCCCTCGGGAGGTCAGCCCCAGCATTTT; cdr3_aa: CASSYAPSGGQPQHF
j_call: TRBJ2-2; v_call: TRBV6-6; clone_size: .; d_call: TRBD2; cdr3_nt: TGTGCCAGCAGGTCGGGACTAGCGGGAGGCGGGGAGCTGTTTTTT; cdr3_aa: CASRSGLAGGGELFF
j_call: TRBJ1-1; v_call: TRBV5-1; clone_size: .; d_call: .; cdr3_nt: TGCGCCAGCAGCTTGTGGGGGGATAAAGGCGAAGCTTTCTTT; cdr3_aa: CASSLWGDKGEAFF
j_call: TRBJ2-1; v_call: TRBV7-2; clone_size: .; d_call: .; cdr3_nt: TGTGCCAGCAGCGGCCGCGGGCTGGGGAACAATGAGCAGTTCTTC; cdr3_aa: CASSGRGLGNNEQFF